This TCR beta chain was found in a study of Ad26.COV2.S vaccination and SARS-CoV-2 variants. TCRdb's table, derived via immunoSEQ multiplex PCR, lists solely in-frame clones and lacks some. This sample carries around 450,000 clones, 75% to 90% of them seen once, and the ten largest clones take roughly 2.5%. Regarding this clone: Its antigen is not known.

Study-wide findings and caveats: Possibly, TCR breadth and depth analyses underestimated total T cell responses.

Stated treatment: roughly 18 received Ad26.COV2.S at low or high dose, single or two shots; about 5 received placebo; per-sample allocation not given. Day 63 after the first vaccine or placebo injection was the time point for sampling. Boston supplied an adult donor aged 18-55 years. The CDR3 is made up of 16 amino acids. CDR1 SGDLS and CDR2 YYNGEE come from the germline V gene. With 2 bases clipped from V and 6 bases from J, the junction kept 10 bases outside the gene matches. The chain recombines TRBV9 with TRBJ2-2, with TRBD1 matching over 7 bases. The source material was peripheral blood, sampled in a trial of Ad26.COV2.S vaccine versus placebo. This TCR was sampled from a person between 18 and 59 years old who received the Ad26.COV2.S COVID-19 vaccine or a placebo. Here the CDR3 reads CASSVETGWVAGELFF. Here the CDR3 DNA reads TGTGCCAGCAGCGTGGAGACAGGGTGGGTTGCCGGGGAGCTGTTTTTT.